Sequencing of this T cell receptor (beta chain) was carried out in a study of T cell responses to AZD1222 COVID-19 vaccine. Study-wide results and caveats: The peak T cell response came first, and repertoires were sampled only after it. The reported proportion of spike-specific TCRs targeting unmutated variant regions was nearly half.

Sequencing was performed with immunoSEQ multiplex PCR; in TCRdb, only in-frame clones are kept and a portion is missing. Of under 170,000 clones listed, 85% to 95% are singletons. Germline values: CDR1 MGHDK, CDR2 SYGVNS. CDR3 length: 10 residues. V was cut by 4 bases and J by 6 bases, with 0 bases left in between. This clone appeared a few times. Its antigen is still unknown. The sample consisted of peripheral blood, taken on day 0 of AZD1222 vaccination. The TCR originated in an adult in good health. V usage is TRBV25-1 and J usage is TRBJ2-2; D call uncertain. CDR3 sequence reads: CASSAGELFF. The CDR3 DNA reads TGTGCCAGCAGTGCCGGGGAGCTGTTTTTT. Variable domain in full (rest from reference TRBV25-1 and TRBJ2-2): EADIYQTPRYLVIGTGKKITLECSQTMGHDKMYWYQQDPGMELHLIHYSYGVNSTEKGDLSSESTVSRIRTEHFPLTLESARPSHTSQYLCASSAGELFFGEGSRLTVL.